This TCR beta chain was documented in a study of human T cells and chemical hapten exposure. This clonotype was seen repeatedly, ten times or more. Described time point: pre-sensitization, week 0. As to treatment: therapeutic diphenylcyclopropenone sensitization with weekly scalp DPC. TCRdb itself ran the RACE reads through MiXCR, one entry per CDR3 protein. This table has 80,000 to 100,000 distinct CDR3 sequences, about 8.9% appearing once. V shed 4 bases, J shed 8 bases, and the junction held 7 bases outside the gene matches. CDR1 and CDR2 (germline): ENHRY, SYGVKD. The length of the CDR3 is 15 residues.

The sample was whole blood, taken in connection with sensitization to the hapten diphenylcyclopropenone (DPC). The clonotype was recovered from a woman between 40 and 55 years old with alopecia areata. Some clones in this sample may be carry-over from other donors' samples. J is TRBJ2-3 and V is TRBV10-3; TRBD2 matches 12 bases. The CDR3 DNA reads TGTGCCATCAGTGGGACTAGCGGGGCGATGGGTACGCAGTATTTT. It codes for CAISGTSGAMGTQYF.